This passage covers 20 T cell receptor beta chains from one sample sequenced in a study of Ad26.COV2.S vaccination and SARS-CoV-2 variants. Treatment given: 19 received Ad26.COV2.S at low or high dose, single or two shots; roughly 5 received placebo; per-sample allocation not given. Specimen acquisition occurred on day 63 following the initial vaccine or placebo injection. Here immunoSEQ multiplex PCR was the method, and the copy in TCRdb shows in-frame clones only, minus some. Of more than 300,000 clones in the sample, about 86% were seen once. The sample consisted of peripheral blood, taken in a trial of Ad26.COV2.S vaccine versus placebo. The origin of the receptors is a person aged 18-60 years who received the Ad26.COV2.S COVID-19 vaccine or a placebo.

In this sample, this clone turned up once. The V call is TRBV18, the J call TRBJ1-4; perhaps TRBD1 as D (5 bases). The length of the CDR3 is 13 residues. Trimming pared 6 bases from V and 6 bases from J, leaving 11 bases between. Per the germline V gene, CDR1 is KGHSH and CDR2 is LQKENI. The DNA of the CDR3 is TGTGCCAGCTCGTCGGGAGGGGATGAAAAACTGTTTTTT. Protein sequence: CASSSGGDEKLFF. Full variable domain (rest looked up from reference TRBV18 and TRBJ1-4): NAGVMQNPRHLVRRRGQEARLRCSPMKGHSHVYWYRQLPEEGLKFMVYLQKENIIDESGMPKERFSAEFPKEGPSILRIQQVVRGDSAAYFCASSSGGDEKLFFGSGTQLSVL.

V gene TRBV6-5 combines with J gene TRBJ2-2; tentatively, D is TRBD1 (5 bases). Trimming took 6 bases from V and 0 from J, leaving 11 bases between them. Germline V gene lookup returns CDR1 MNHEY and CDR2 SVGAGI. CDR3 length: 15 residues. The CDR3 DNA is TGTGCCAGCAGACCACAGGTATCGAACACCGGGGAGCTGTTTTTT. Translated: CASRPQVSNTGELFF.

The gene calls are TRBV5-4 and TRBJ2-7; 14 bases are a match to TRBD2. CDR1 is SGHNT and CDR2 is YYREEE in the germline V gene (reference sequence). V dropped 0 bases and J dropped 2; count of bases not matched to a gene: 1. The CDR3 loop spans 16 amino acids. The CDR3 bases are TGTGCCAGCAGCTTGGGGGGACTAGCGGGGGCCTACGAGCAGTACTTC. Translated, it gives CASSLGGLAGAYEQYF.

The V gene is TRBV5-4, the J gene TRBJ1-2, with 10 bases fitting TRBD1. This CDR3 region has 14 residues. CDR1 and CDR2 from the germline V gene are SGHNT and YYREEE (reference sequence). Trimming took 4 bases from V and 3 from J; bases not matched to a gene: 3. The CDR3 bases are TGTGCCAGCAGCCCCGGACAGGGGGACTATGGCTACACCTTC. Protein product: CASSPGQGDYGYTF.

The genes are TRBV18 and TRBJ1-3, with unresolved D. The CDR3 covers 16 residues. V lost 2 bases and J lost 0, with 11 bases in between. From germline, CDR1 is KGHSH and CDR2 LQKENI. The CDR3: CASSPVTADSGNTIYF. In nucleotides, the CDR3 is TGTGCCAGCTCACCAGTCACAGCAGACTCTGGAAACACCATATATTTT. Filled out from reference TRBV18 and TRBJ1-3, the complete variable domain reads NAGVMQNPRHLVRRRGQEARLRCSPMKGHSHVYWYRQLPEEGLKFMVYLQKENIIDESGMPKERFSAEFPKEGPSILRIQQVVRGDSAAYFCASSPVTADSGNTIYFGEGSWLTVV.

The chain combines TRBV7-2 with TRBJ1-5; TRBD1 matches at 7 bases. The CDR3 is 14 amino acids. Looked up from germline, CDR1 is SGHTA and CDR2 is FQGNSA. The junction had 5 bases not matched to a gene; V was cut back by 3 bases and J by 6 bases. The CDR3 reads CASSFRQGGQPQHF. The CDR3 DNA reads TGTGCCAGCAGCTTCCGACAGGGTGGTCAGCCCCAGCATTTT.

The chain has TRBV18 and TRBJ2-3; unclear D gene. CDR1 is KGHSH and CDR2 is LQKENI in the germline V gene. Trimming stripped 2 bases from V and 2 bases from J, with 8 bases between. CDR3 length equals 14 residues. CDR3 nucleotide sequence: TGTGCCAGCTCACCAGGGCAGAACACAGATACGCAGTATTTT. Residues: CASSPGQNTDTQYF.

The chain is built from TRBV18 and TRBJ1-4; a possible D gene is TRBD1 (5 bases). The CDR3 extends over 16 amino acids. The ends were cut back, 3 bases at V and 0 bases at J, with 11 bases in the middle. The germline gives CDR1 KGHSH, CDR2 LQKENI. CDR3 in DNA: TGTGCCAGCTCACCTTCTAGGGGCGCAACTAATGAAAAACTGTTTTTT. Residues: CASSPSRGATNEKLFF.

The chain is built from TRBV7-9 and TRBJ2-3, with D perhaps matching TRBD1 (6 bases). Germline values: CDR1 SEHNR, CDR2 FQNEAQ (reference sequence). The V end was cut by 4 bases, the J end by 1 base, with 12 bases between. This CDR3 is built from 15 residues. This CDR3 reads CASSSQGIGTDTQYF. CDR3 DNA: TGTGCCAGCAGCTCACAGGGCATTGGCACAGATACGCAGTATTTT.

The rearrangement uses TRBV4-1 and TRBJ2-7; D uncertain. The CDR3 consists of 12 residues. CDR1 is MGHRA and CDR2 is YSYEKL in the germline V gene. Trimming cost V 0 bases and J 7 bases, with 7 bases left between them. This chain's CDR3 is CASSQDLREQYF. In nucleotides, the CDR3 is TGCGCCAGCAGCCAAGATTTACGGGAGCAGTACTTC.

For the CDR3, the DNA is TGTGCCAGCAGCCATGGTCTCCCCAGTAACCCTGGAAACACCATATATTTT. It codes for CASSHGLPSNPGNTIYF. This chain connects TRBV14 to TRBJ1-3; D ambiguous. This CDR3 is built from 17 residues. CDR1 and CDR2 from the germline V gene are SGHDN and FVKESK. The V end lost 3 bases, the J end lost 2 bases, and 17 bases lay between the germline ends.

The genes are TRBV7-9 and TRBJ2-7; D is uncertain. The germline gives CDR1 SEHNR, CDR2 FQNEAQ (reference sequence). The CDR3 is 11 amino acids. Deletions cut 4 bases from V and 4 bases from J, with 5 bases between. In DNA, the CDR3 is TGTGCCAGCAGCTCGCATTACGAGCAGTACTTC. This codes for CASSSHYEQYF.

The chain links TRBV3-1 (or the pseudogene TRBV3-2) to TRBJ1-1, with D hard to call. The CDR3 is 15 amino acids. The V end lost 4 bases, the J end lost 1 base, and 13 bases lay between the germline ends. Germline-derived CDR1 and CDR2 are LGHDT and YNNKEL (reference sequence). CDR3 sequence reads: CASSPWTVRNTEAFF. CDR3 in DNA: TGTGCCAGCAGCCCGTGGACGGTAAGGAACACTGAAGCTTTCTTT.

The rearrangement uses TRBV5-6 and TRBJ2-7, with D possibly called TRBD1 or TRBD2 (5 bases each). V gave up 2 bases and J gave up 2 bases, with 8 bases separating them. CDR1 is SGHDT, CDR2 YYEEEE, per germline. CDR3 length: 13 amino acids. The CDR3 reads CASSLPGPYEQYF. The CDR3 coding sequence is TGTGCCAGCAGCTTACCGGGGCCCTACGAGCAGTACTTC.

This chain links TRBV2 with TRBJ2-7; D is ambiguous. Germline loops: CDR1 SNHLY, CDR2 FYNNEI. With 3 bases removed from V and 3 bases from J, the gap between germline ends came to 6 bases. The CDR3 has 12 amino acids. The DNA for the CDR3 is TGTGCCAGCAGTGATCGAGGCTACGAGCAGTACTTC. Its translation: CASSDRGYEQYF.

V gene TRBV10-2 combines with J gene TRBJ1-5, with 7 bases lining up with TRBD1. The CDR3 is 16 amino acids. Losses at the gene ends were 6 bases for V and 0 bases for J; bases not matched to a gene: 8. CDR1 and CDR2 from the germline V gene are WSHSY and SAAADI. CDR3 sequence (DNA): TGCGCCAGCAGCCCGGACAGGCCATCTAGCAATCAGCCCCAGCATTTT. It specifies CASSPDRPSSNQPQHF.

This chain uses TRBV19 with TRBJ1-4; D ambiguous. The CDR3 covers 14 residues. Trimming shortened V by 9 bases and J by 8 bases, and 19 bases separated the two germline ends. From germline, CDR1 is LNHDA and CDR2 SQIVND (reference sequence). The CDR3 is CASSRIHREEKLFF. The CDR3 nucleotides read TGTGCCAGCTCGAGAATTCACCGCGAGGAAAAACTGTTTTTT.

The chain couples TRBV25-1 to TRBJ2-7, with 8 bases lining up with TRBD2. The CDR3 spans 15 residues. The germline gives CDR1 MGHDK, CDR2 SYGVNS. V shed 8 bases and J 2 bases; nucleotides not matched to a gene: 11. The CDR3 DNA follows: TGTGCCAGCTCCGGGACTAGAATTGGTACCTACGAGCAGTACTTC. Residues: CASSGTRIGTYEQYF.

The chain has TRBV5-1 and TRBJ2-2, with a tentative D call TRBD1 (6 bases). The CDR3 covers 18 residues. Germline-derived CDR1 and CDR2 are SGHRS and YFSETQ. Trimming cost V 0 bases and J 0 bases, with 15 bases left between them. In DNA, the CDR3 is TGCGCCAGCAGCTTGGGGTTGACAGGCCATACGAACACCGGGGAGCTGTTTTTT. This gives the protein CASSLGLTGHTNTGELFF.

This clone was observed a single time. The rearrangement uses TRBV7-9 and TRBJ2-5; possibly TRBD1 or TRBD2 for D (5 bases each). The CDR3 runs 16 residues. Between the trimmed V and J ends, which lost 5 bases and 0 bases, there was a span of 16 bases. Germline V CDR1 and CDR2: SEHNR, FQNEAQ (reference sequence). CDR3 region: CASSNRKGRNQETQYF. CDR3 bases: TGTGCCAGCAGCAATAGGAAGGGGAGAAACCAAGAGACCCAGTACTTC.